These T cell receptor beta chains were read from a single sample in a study of cytomegalovirus exposure and HLA in healthy donors. The method was immunoSEQ multiplex PCR; TCRdb's version includes in-frame clones alone and lacks a portion of them. Of around 120,000 clones listed, 70% to 80% are singletons. Sequencing input: PBMCs. The receptors shown here come from a man between 50 and 59 years old in good health and CMV-seropositive. Each CDR3 is given with its conserved first and last residue. D genes are given only for firm matches. Only part of the rows carry a size: once, few, many, or a class if the clone is expanded.

NA,TRBJ2-3,NA,TRBV27,CASSFTGSTDTQYF,TGTGCCAGCAGTTTCACAGGGAGCACAGATACGCAGTATTTT
TRBD2,TRBJ2-1,once,TRBV7-2,CASSLVLVGLAGAGEQFF,TGTGCCAGCAGCTTAGTTTTGGTGGGACTAGCGGGAGCGGGTGAGCAGTTCTTC
NA,TRBJ2-3,NA,TRBV7-3,CASSLGSHSDTQYF,TGTGCCAGCAGCTTAGGTTCGCACTCAGATACGCAGTATTTT
TRBD1,TRBJ2-2,NA,TRBV18,CASSPPGDRGLIGELFF,TGTGCCAGCTCACCACCAGGCGACAGGGGGCTTATCGGGGAGCTGTTTTTT
TRBD1,TRBJ1-2,NA,TRBV5-6,CASSLARTGGYTF,TGTGCCAGCAGCTTGGCCAGGACAGGTGGCTACACCTTC
NA,TRBJ2-4,NA,TRBV14,CASSRRAASQNGGPKNIQYF,TGTGCCAGCAGCCGCCGGGCGGCTAGCCAAAATGGTGGGCCCAAAAACATTCAGTACTTC
TRBD2,TRBJ2-1,NA,TRBV27,CASSLFSGVSYNEQFF,TGTGCCAGCAGTCTTTTTAGCGGGGTCTCCTACAATGAGCAGTTCTTC
NA,TRBJ1-6,NA,TRBV5-4,CASSPDISSYNSPLHF,TGTGCCAGCAGCCCGGACATTAGCTCCTATAATTCACCCCTCCACTTT
TRBD2,TRBJ2-1,few,TRBV2,CASSGTSGGAGQFF,TGTGCCAGCAGTGGGACTAGCGGGGGGGCGGGGCAGTTCTTC
NA,TRBJ2-1,NA,TRBV2,CASSEERGGEQFF,TGTGCCAGCAGTGAAGAACGGGGAGGAGAGCAGTTCTTC
TRBD1,TRBJ1-5,few,TRBV6-1,CASSGAGGARQPQHF,TGTGCCAGCAGTGGGGCAGGGGGAGCGCGGCAGCCCCAGCATTTT
TRBD1,TRBJ1-6,NA,TRBV5-1,CASSPEAGTGYSPLHF,TGCGCCAGCAGCCCAGAGGCTGGGACAGGGTACTCACCCCTCCACTTT
TRBD2,TRBJ2-1,NA,TRBV30,CAWSVSGVRQVNEQFF,TGTGCCTGGAGTGTAAGCGGGGTCCGGCAGGTCAATGAGCAGTTCTTC
TRBD2,TRBJ2-7,NA,TRBV9,CASSGGLASREQYF,TGTGCCAGCAGCGGCGGACTAGCGTCCCGCGAGCAGTACTTC
TRBD2,TRBJ2-1,once,TRBV5-1,CASSLLSGGVNEQFF,TGCGCCAGCAGCTTGCTAAGCGGGGGGGTAAATGAGCAGTTCTTC
TRBD1,TRBJ2-7,NA,TRBV5-4,CASSGRTGGYEQYF,TGTGCCAGCAGCGGTCGGACAGGGGGCTACGAGCAGTACTTC
NA,TRBJ2-1,NA,TRBV5-1,CASSYGAMNNEQFF,TGCGCCAGCAGCTATGGGGCGATGAACAATGAGCAGTTCTTC
TRBD2,TRBJ2-1,once,TRBV15,CATSRGLAGGPREQFF,TGTGCCACCAGCAGAGGACTAGCGGGTGGTCCTAGGGAGCAGTTCTTC
TRBD1,TRBJ2-1,NA,TRBV12-5,CASGLDGQAFNEQFF,TGTGCTAGTGGTTTGGACGGACAGGCCTTCAATGAGCAGTTCTTC
TRBD1,TRBJ1-5,few,TRBV18,CASSSQGMGSNQPQHF,TGTGCCAGCTCGTCACAGGGGATGGGAAGCAATCAGCCCCAGCATTTT
NA,TRBJ2-3,NA,TRBV9,CASSVLGGSTDTQYF,TGTGCCAGCAGCGTACTGGGGGGAAGCACAGATACGCAGTATTTT
TRBD2,TRBJ2-5,few,TRBV2,CASSEARNSGKETQYF,TGTGCCAGCAGTGAAGCTCGGAATAGCGGGAAGGAGACCCAGTACTTC
TRBD2,TRBJ2-7,NA,TRBV2,CASSGSSGNSEQYF,TGTGCCAGCAGTGGTTCCAGCGGGAATTCCGAGCAGTACTTC
NA,TRBJ1-2,once,TRBV2,CASSGGGGVSGYTF,TGTGCCAGCAGTGGTGGTGGGGGGGTCAGTGGCTACACCTTC
TRBD2,TRBJ2-5,NA,TRBV7-2,CASSPHGGTETQYF,TGTGCCAGCAGCCCCCACGGGGGGACGGAGACCCAGTACTTC
TRBD1,TRBJ1-1,NA,TRBV7-9,CASRGQEVHTEAFF,TGTGCCAGCAGGGGACAGGAGGTCCACACTGAAGCTTTCTTT
TRBD1,TRBJ2-7,once,TRBV20-1,CSARDRGQQYF,TGCAGTGCTAGAGATAGGGGGCAGCAGTACTTC
NA,TRBJ2-3,NA,TRBV27,CASSTRLSRFRDTQYF,TGTGCCAGCAGTACCCGCCTTTCGAGATTCCGAGATACGCAGTATTTT
TRBD2,TRBJ2-1,once,TRBV25-1,CGSSGGPRNEQFF,TGCGGGTCTAGCGGGGGGCCGAGGAATGAGCAGTTCTTC
TRBD2,TRBJ2-3,NA,TRBV9,CASSEPLSGGTDTQYF,TGTGCCAGCAGCGAACCGCTTAGCGGGGGCACAGATACGCAGTATTTT
NA,TRBJ2-1,NA,TRBV4-2,CASSQAYNEQFF,TGTGCCAGCAGCCAAGCTTACAATGAGCAGTTCTTC
TRBD1,TRBJ2-7,NA,TRBV5-6,CASSFKDRVEQYF,TGTGCCAGCAGCTTCAAGGACAGGGTCGAGCAGTACTTC
TRBD1,TRBJ2-7,NA,TRBV5-6,CASSQYSITGGANRPEQYF,TGTGCCAGCAGCCAATACTCCATCACAGGGGGCGCGAATCGACCCGAGCAGTACTTC
TRBD1,TRBJ2-1,NA,TRBV15,CATSRDRGDNEQFF,TGTGCCACCAGCAGGGACAGGGGTGACAATGAGCAGTTCTTC
TRBD2,TRBJ2-7,NA,TRBV2,CASTSGSLSSYEQYF,TGTGCCAGCACTAGCGGGAGCCTCAGCTCCTACGAGCAGTACTTC
NA,TRBJ1-1,NA,TRBV2,CASSDFGTQAFF,TGTGCCAGCAGTGATTTTGGGACTCAAGCTTTCTTT
NA,TRBJ1-1,NA,TRBV15,CATSRQMNTEAFF,TGTGCCACCAGCAGGCAGATGAACACTGAAGCTTTCTTT
NA,TRBJ1-1,NA,TRBV21-1,CASSIDPLDRVHTLPNTEAFF,TGTGCCAGCAGCATTGACCCCCTGGACAGGGTTCACACCCTACCGAACACTGAAGCTTTCTTT
NA,TRBJ2-3,NA,TRBV5-5,CASSLEAGSNTQYF,TGTGCCAGCAGCTTGGAAGCGGGCTCGAATACGCAGTATTTT
NA,TRBJ2-2,once,TRBV7-3,CASSPAGRSGELFF,TGTGCCAGCAGCCCCGCGGGACGATCCGGGGAGCTGTTTTTT
TRBD2,TRBJ2-5,NA,TRBV2,CASSQTSALETQYF,TGTGCCAGCTCCCAGACTAGCGCGTTGGAGACCCAGTACTTC
NA,TRBJ1-6,NA,TRBV23-1,CASSQSRNRRYSPLHF,TGCGCCAGCAGTCAATCCAGGAACAGGCGATATTCACCCCTCCACTTT
NA,TRBJ1-2,NA,TRBV6-1,CASSLQDYYGYTF,TGTGCCAGCAGTTTACAGGATTACTATGGCTACACCTTC
NA,TRBJ2-2,NA,TRBV6-5,CASSYSTGVGTGELFF,TGTGCCAGCAGTTACTCGACGGGAGTGGGTACCGGGGAGCTGTTTTTT
TRBD2,TRBJ2-3,NA,TRBV11-3,CASSISGHTDTQYF,TGTGCCAGCAGCATTAGCGGGCACACAGATACGCAGTATTTT
NA,TRBJ1-2,NA,TRBV5-4,CASSYPLTGEGGYGYTF,TGTGCCAGCAGCTACCCTCTTACAGGTGAAGGGGGCTATGGCTACACCTTC
TRBD1,TRBJ1-1,NA,TRBV19,CASSIEQGTAFF,TGTGCCAGTAGTATAGAACAGGGGACGGCTTTCTTT
TRBD1,TRBJ1-2,NA,TRBV6-5,CASSYGQGNYGYTF,TGTGCCAGCAGTTACGGACAGGGGAACTATGGCTACACCTTC
NA,TRBJ2-1,NA,TRBV2,CASSIGGSTYNEQFF,TGTGCCAGCAGTATAGGGGGATCCACCTACAATGAGCAGTTCTTC
TRBD2,TRBJ2-1,NA,TRBV2,CASSASSSGIYVYEQFF,TGTGCCAGCAGTGCCAGCTCTAGCGGGATCTATGTGTATGAGCAGTTCTTC